This T cell receptor (beta chain) was documented in a study of Japanese encephalitis immunity and Zika vaccine responses (dated by TCRdb to the early 2020s). Broadly, across the study: Each included participant got alum-adjuvanted ZPIV three times, at weeks 0, 4 and 28, with every dose being 5.0 ug. The study examined whether earlier vaccination against Japanese encephalitis virus (JEV) or yellow fever virus (YFV) influenced CD4 T cell responses to the Zika vaccine. For stimulation, either ZIKV structural-protein peptide pools divided into flavivirus-conserved and non-conserved sets were used, or JEV or YFV peptides matching the pre-vaccination. Twelve participants received one dose of YFV vaccine (YF-VAX) before ZPIV, and nine participants were flavivirus-naive. Some 11 participants were given two doses of JEV vaccine (IXIARO) 28 days apart, two to three months before the first ZPIV dose. TCR repertoires from three flavivirus-naive individuals were additionally analyzed at weeks 2, 6 and 52 after the start of ZPIV vaccination. For TCR sequencing, roughly six representative participants were selected from each pre-vaccination group, and samples were taken at week 0 (after pre-vaccination, before ZPIV) and at week 52. The ZIKV peptides, 15-mers that overlapped by 11 residues, were chosen for containing NetMHCpan/NetMHCII-predicted epitopes with affinity below 50 nM. What the study reported, not specific to this receptor: Only a few individuals showed CD8 T cell responses to the ZIKV peptide pools, and those responses were of very low magnitude. Samples clustered by participant with no similarity between individuals, suggesting no public TCRs were detected. The individual peptides behind the cross-reactive responses were not identified because limits on sample size made peptide-pool deconvolution impossible. In JEV-pre-vaccinated donors, the repertoire richness of CD4 T cells responding to conserved ZIKV epitopes decreased significantly after ZPIV. Only a subset of trial participants with three doses and adequate samples was analyzed, not the entire vaccinated cohort. JEV-pre-vaccinated donors showed higher repertoire similarity across time-points and stimulations than YFV-pre-vaccinated donors, indicating more clonotypes common to ZIKV and JEV stimulation.

About this clonotype: Per-base qualities were not stored, and no clone one base away is much larger.

The library came from 5' RACE. TCRbeta libraries were pooled in proportion to their sorted cell numbers before sequencing. Total RNA was extracted from sorted cells with RNAzol RT, and cDNA was synthesized with an oligo(dT) primer and a template-switching oligo. The TCRbeta V-CDR3-J region was amplified by PCR with Kapa HiFi between a SMARTer oligo primer and a TCRbeta constant-region primer. Illumina adaptors and sample-specific index barcodes were added in a second PCR, followed by HighPrep bead cleanup and Bioanalyzer confirmation of a band of roughly 650 bp. Libraries were sequenced on an Illumina MiSeq with 2x151 bp paired-end reads. The authors' pipeline ran thus. Reads were demultiplexed with an in-house Java program, and TCRbeta annotations were assigned and clonotypes were counted with MiXCR. Repertoire overlap was measured with Morisita-Horn indices from the R package vegan, along with UPGMA clustering and Circos plots of recurring clonotypes. Shannon diversity and richness were normalized to the maximum possible value based on input cell numbers, so that values between 0 and 1 were obtained. MUSCLE was used to align CDR3beta sequences, SeqinR to compute distances, and R to plot multidimensional scaling. TCRdb reprocessed the public reads (quality trimming at Q25 with fastp, clone calling with MiXCR) and kept in-frame beta chains. Merged by CDR3 protein, the rows form single entries marked with the most common genes and DNA. The authors' filters were not applied to this entry. The sample's clone listing holds 80 or so distinct CDR3 sequences.

PBMCs were stained with CellTrace CFSE and grown for over 5 days in RPMI containing around 8.1% human serum and peptide pools at approximately 1 ug/mL each. Unfixed proliferating CD4 T cells were sorted on a BD FACSAria as live CD56-CD19-CD16-CD3+CD4+ CFSE-low cells. The enrolled adults were healthy, and microneutralization screening showed them to be seronegative for ZIKV, JEV, YFV, DENV and WNV. Samples came from a phase 1, double-blinded, randomized, placebo-controlled trial of an alum-adjuvanted Zika purified-inactivated virus (ZPIV) vaccine. Peripheral blood mononuclear cells were isolated by standard procedure and were kept frozen in liquid nitrogen until use. Sequences DFQATT (CDR1) and SNEGSKA (CDR2) are obtained from the germline V gene (reference sequence). The CDR3 numbers 15 residues from cysteine through phenylalanine. The DNA shown is the 45-base CDR3, in frame from base 1. After removal of 6 bases from V and 4 bases from J, the junction retains 10 bases not matched to a gene.

The receptor was isolated from an adult woman who received an inactivated Zika virus vaccine. Recombination linked TRBV20-1 to TRBJ2-2, with 8 central nucleotides matching TRBD2. Source: antigen-activated CD4+ T cells from blood, cultured, taken during a Zika inactivated vaccine study. The sequenced DNA is TGCAGTGCCCCCCGTGTAGCGGGGCCCACCGGGGAGCTGTTTTTT. Its amino acids are CSAPRVAGPTGELFF.